These 3 T cell receptor beta chains share one sample of origin, sequenced in a study of cytomegalovirus exposure and HLA in healthy donors. This PCR relied on a set of 60 Vbeta primers and 13 Jbeta primers. Produced via immunoSEQ multiplex PCR; TCRdb's table is partial and in-frame only. Of some 180,000 clones listed, over 60% are singletons. The sequenced material came from PBMCs. These receptors originate from a man between 18 and 35 years old in good health and CMV-seronegative.

The chain employs TRBV10-3 and TRBJ2-3; D may be TRBD2 (6 bases). Looked up from germline, CDR1 is ENHRY and CDR2 is SYGVKD. Trimming removed 10 bases at V and 4 bases at J, with 21 bases between. The CDR3 has 15 amino acids. CDR3 sequence reads: CATGTDPLPADTQYF. CDR3 nucleotides: TGTGCCACCGGGACTGATCCTCTTCCCGCAGATACGCAGTATTTT.

This sequence joins TRBV2 and TRBJ2-5; tentative D call: TRBD1 (6 bases). Germline V gives CDR1 SNHLY, CDR2 FYNNEI. This CDR3 is 13 amino acids long. V was cut by 3 bases and J by 5 bases, with 10 bases left in between. The CDR3 reads CASSDRDKETQYF. The CDR3 DNA follows: TGTGCCAGCAGTGACCGGGACAAGGAGACCCAGTACTTC.

The chain employs TRBV19 and TRBJ2-4, with 8 bases matching TRBD1. Looked up from germline, CDR1 is LNHDA and CDR2 is SQIVND (reference sequence). Trimming cost V 2 bases and J 7 bases; bases outside gene matches: 4. The CDR3 loop spans 14 amino acids. CDR3 region: CASSIRTGLNIQYF. The CDR3 DNA sequence: TGTGCCAGTAGTATACGGACAGGGTTGAACATTCAGTACTTC.